This is a list of T cell receptor beta chains from one sample in a study of blood T cell repertoires in COVID-19. Profiling relied on immunoSEQ multiplex PCR, and the TCRdb table lists in-frame clones only, not all of them. Of about 98,000 clones in the sample, about 81% are singletons; the top ten hold roughly 4%. Specimen: peripheral blood. All receptors derive from a man in his fifties or sixties with acute or convalescent COVID-19. Each CDR3 is given with its conserved first and last residue. Fields, in order: clone size, D gene, V gene, J gene, CDR3 DNA, CDR3 protein. The D gene is left open where the match is weak. Some rows mark clone size as missing; the rest say once, few, many or name a class of expanded clone.

abundance: NA; d_gene: NA; v_gene: TRBV28; j_gene: TRBJ2-3; CDR3nt: TGTGCCAGCAGTTTTTTGTCTAGCACAGATACGCAGTATTTT; CDR3aa: CASSFLSSTDTQYF
abundance: NA; d_gene: TRBD1; v_gene: TRBV9; j_gene: TRBJ2-3; CDR3nt: TGTGCCAGCAGCGTAGCTGGCGACAGGGACAATACGCAGTATTTT; CDR3aa: CASSVAGDRDNTQYF
abundance: few; d_gene: NA; v_gene: TRBV12-5; j_gene: TRBJ1-1; CDR3nt: TGTGCTAGTGCCCCGGGACACCTAAACACTGAAGCTTTCTTT; CDR3aa: CASAPGHLNTEAFF
abundance: NA; d_gene: TRBD1; v_gene: TRBV10-3; j_gene: TRBJ2-7; CDR3nt: TGTGCCATCAGTGAGTCACGAGGGACAGTGGCCGAGCAGTACTTC; CDR3aa: CAISESRGTVAEQYF
abundance: NA; d_gene: TRBD2; v_gene: TRBV7-2; j_gene: TRBJ2-3; CDR3nt: TGTGCCAGCAGCTTACTCGGGACTAGCGGATTCACAGATACGCAGTATTTT; CDR3aa: CASSLLGTSGFTDTQYF
abundance: NA; d_gene: NA; v_gene: TRBV11-3; j_gene: TRBJ1-2; CDR3nt: TGTGCCAGCAGCCCCCTGAGGAGGGTGGATGGCTACACCTTC; CDR3aa: CASSPLRRVDGYTF
abundance: NA; d_gene: NA; v_gene: TRBV3-1/TRBV3-2; j_gene: TRBJ2-2; CDR3nt: TGTGCCAGCAGCGAGAGGGAACAGGGCAAGAACACCGGGGAGCTGTTTTTT; CDR3aa: CASSEREQGKNTGELFF
abundance: NA; d_gene: TRBD1; v_gene: TRBV3-1/TRBV3-2; j_gene: TRBJ2-6; CDR3nt: TGTGCCAGCAGCCACCTATACAGGGGGCGCAAGCCTGGGGCCAACGTCCTGACTTTC; CDR3aa: CASSHLYRGRKPGANVLTF
abundance: NA; d_gene: NA; v_gene: TRBV13; j_gene: TRBJ1-2; CDR3nt: TGTGCCAGCAGCGCCATGGGTGAGGATCGCTACACCTTC; CDR3aa: CASSAMGEDRYTF
abundance: NA; d_gene: TRBD2; v_gene: TRBV4-1; j_gene: TRBJ2-5; CDR3nt: TGCGCCAGCAGCCAAGGCCCTCACCTAGCGGGGGAAGAGACCCAGTACTTC; CDR3aa: CASSQGPHLAGEETQYF
abundance: many; d_gene: NA; v_gene: TRBV18; j_gene: TRBJ1-5; CDR3nt: TGTGCCAGCTCACCAGACGGGACACCGTATCAGCCCCAGCATTTT; CDR3aa: CASSPDGTPYQPQHF
abundance: few; d_gene: TRBD1; v_gene: TRBV7-8; j_gene: TRBJ2-3; CDR3nt: TGTGCCAGCAGCTTTCAGGGGGCGCGGAATTTT; CDR3aa: CASSFQGARNF
abundance: NA; d_gene: NA; v_gene: TRBV7-9; j_gene: TRBJ2-5; CDR3nt: TGTGCCAGCAGCCGACAGGCTCAAGAGACCCAGTACTTC; CDR3aa: CASSRQAQETQYF
abundance: NA; d_gene: NA; v_gene: TRBV9; j_gene: TRBJ1-3; CDR3nt: TGTGCCAGCAGCCCCGTCCCCGGCTCTGGAAACACCATATATTTT; CDR3aa: CASSPVPGSGNTIYF
abundance: NA; d_gene: NA; v_gene: TRBV28; j_gene: TRBJ1-1; CDR3nt: TGTGCCAGCAGTTTAGGAGGAGGCACTGAAGCTTTCTTT; CDR3aa: CASSLGGGTEAFF